This TCR beta chain was found in a study of T cells in Graves' hyperthyroidism and ophthalmopathy. Deletions cut 6 bases from V and 5 bases from J, with 19 bases between. Germline CDR1 SQVTM, CDR2 ANQGSEA. The CDR3 runs to 14 residues. What was amplified from RNA transcripts were TCR beta CDR3 regions. In the first-round RT-PCR of the TCR CDR3, the HTBI primer set was used. TCRdb itself ran the multiplex PCR reads through MiXCR, one entry per CDR3 protein. Counted here are 530,000 or so distinct CDR3 sequences, about 45% occurring once; the ten biggest clones make up roughly 8.2%. The chain has TRBV29-1 and TRBJ2-5; D possibly uses TRBD1 or TRBD2 (5 bases each). The sequencing sample was made of peripheral blood or thyroid tissue (not recorded which). The TCR was taken from a young woman with Graves' hyperthyroidism. CDR3 sequence (DNA): TGCAGCGTCGCGTCGGGGACGGGGCAGGAGACCCAGTACTTC. Translation gives CSVASGTGQETQYF.